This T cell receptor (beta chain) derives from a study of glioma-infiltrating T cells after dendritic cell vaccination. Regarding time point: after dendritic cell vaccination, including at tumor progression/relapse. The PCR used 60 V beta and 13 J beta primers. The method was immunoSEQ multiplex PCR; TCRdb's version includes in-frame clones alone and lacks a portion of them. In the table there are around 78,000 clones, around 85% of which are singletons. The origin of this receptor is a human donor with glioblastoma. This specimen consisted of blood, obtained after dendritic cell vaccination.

The CDR3 region is CASSLVGQAYGYTF. CDR3 bases: TGTGCCAGCAGTTTGGTGGGACAGGCCTATGGCTACACCTTC. The rearrangement joins TRBV28 to TRBJ1-2; 8 bases map to TRBD1. The CDR3 runs to 14 residues. Germline CDR1 is MDHEN and CDR2 is SYDVKM. V lost 3 bases and J lost 4; bases outside the gene matches: 4.